This T cell receptor (beta chain) was identified in a study of regulatory T cells in long-lasting Graves disease. The time point: persistent/refractory GD, antithyroid drugs over 5 years with positive TRAb. With RNA extracted from PBMCs as input, the TCR library was made. This clonotype has a count of ten or more. The V gene end was trimmed by 5 bases and the J gene end by 5 bases; junction bases not matched to a gene: 9. The CDR3 loop spans 16 amino acids. The germline V gene has CDR1 SGHTA and CDR2 FQGNSA. Assembly of TCR beta libraries relied on iRepertoire HTBI primers together with Arm-PCR of CDR3 regions. MiXCR, applied by TCRdb to the multiplex PCR reads, yields one record per CDR3 protein. The sample holds 300,000 to 500,000 distinct CDR3 sequences, less than 25% seen once.

This receptor was identified in a female donor with Graves disease. The sequencing here drew on peripheral blood mononuclear cells (PBMCs), taken when the disease was refractory, from a patient treated with antithyroid drugs. J is TRBJ1-2 and V is TRBV7-2, with 12 bases lining up with TRBD1. CDR3: CASSLLGGQGAYGYTF. The CDR3 DNA is TGTGCCAGCAGCCTCCTTGGGGGACAGGGGGCATATGGCTACACCTTC. The full variable domain, with the rest looked up from reference TRBV7-2 and TRBJ1-2, is GAGVSQSPSNKVTEKGKDVELRCDPISGHTALYWYRQSLGQGLEFLIYFQGNSAPDKSGLPSDRFSAERTGGSVSTLTIQRTQQEDSAVYLCASSLLGGQGAYGYTFGSGTRLTVV.